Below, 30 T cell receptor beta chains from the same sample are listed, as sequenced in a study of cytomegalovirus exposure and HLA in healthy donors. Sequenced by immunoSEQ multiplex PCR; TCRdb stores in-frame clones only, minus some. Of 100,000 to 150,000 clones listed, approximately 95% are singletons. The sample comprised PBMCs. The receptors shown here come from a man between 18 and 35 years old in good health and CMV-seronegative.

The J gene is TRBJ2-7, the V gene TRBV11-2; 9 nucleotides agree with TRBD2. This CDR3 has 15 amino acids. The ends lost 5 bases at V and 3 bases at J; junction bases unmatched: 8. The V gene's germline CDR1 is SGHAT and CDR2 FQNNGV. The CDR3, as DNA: TGTGCCAGCAGCCCGCCGGGACTAGCTAGCTACGAGCAGTACTTC. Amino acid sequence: CASSPPGLASYEQYF. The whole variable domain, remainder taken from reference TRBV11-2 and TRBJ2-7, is EAGVAQSPRYKIIEKRQSVAFWCNPISGHATLYWYQQILGQGPKLLIQFQNNGVVDDSQLPKDRFSAERLKGVDSTLKIQPAKLEDSAVYLCASSPPGLASYEQYFGPGTRLTVT.

The chain's CDR3 is CASSPQQGSSYEQYF. The CDR3 coding sequence is TGCGCCAGCAGTCCCCAGCAGGGGAGCTCCTACGAGCAGTACTTC. The gene calls are TRBV4-3 and TRBJ2-7; tentative D call: TRBD1 (6 bases). CDR3 length equals 15 residues. The germline gives CDR1 LGHNA, CDR2 YSLEER. Trimming left V 6 bases short and J 0 bases short, with 15 bases between.

CDR3 in amino acids: CAWVTGGVAYNEQFF. The CDR3 region has the DNA TGTGCCTGGGTCACAGGGGGGGTCGCCTACAATGAGCAGTTCTTC. J is TRBJ2-1 and V is TRBV30; D is perhaps TRBD1 (8 bases). Germline CDR1 is GTSNPN and CDR2 is SVGIG (reference sequence). The ends were cut back, 5 bases at V and 2 bases at J, with 16 bases in the middle. CDR3 length: 15 amino acids.

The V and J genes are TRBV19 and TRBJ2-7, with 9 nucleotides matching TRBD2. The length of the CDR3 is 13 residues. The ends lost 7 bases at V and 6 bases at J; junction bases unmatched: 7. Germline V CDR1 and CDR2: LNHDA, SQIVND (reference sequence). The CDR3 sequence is CASKPSGTAEQYF. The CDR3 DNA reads TGTGCCAGTAAGCCTAGCGGGACCGCCGAGCAGTACTTC.

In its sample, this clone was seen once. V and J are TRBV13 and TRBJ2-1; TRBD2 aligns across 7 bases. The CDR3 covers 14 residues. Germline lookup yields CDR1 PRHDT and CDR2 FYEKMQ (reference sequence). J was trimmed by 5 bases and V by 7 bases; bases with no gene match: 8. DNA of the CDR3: TGTGCCAGCATCCGGAGCGGGACCCACAATGAGCAGTTCTTC. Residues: CASIRSGTHNEQFF.

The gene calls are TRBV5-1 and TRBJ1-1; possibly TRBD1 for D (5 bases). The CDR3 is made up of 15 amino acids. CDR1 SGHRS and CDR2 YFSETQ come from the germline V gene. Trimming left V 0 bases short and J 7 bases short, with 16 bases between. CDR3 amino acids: CASSLALSGTGEAFF. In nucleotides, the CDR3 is TGCGCCAGCAGCTTGGCACTCTCCGGGACTGGTGAAGCTTTCTTT.

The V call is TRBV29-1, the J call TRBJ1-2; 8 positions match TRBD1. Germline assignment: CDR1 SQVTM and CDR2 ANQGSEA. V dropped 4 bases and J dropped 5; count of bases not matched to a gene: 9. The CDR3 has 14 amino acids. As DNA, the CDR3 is TGCAGCGTTGCCTCGGACAGGGCGCTTTATGGCTACACCTTC. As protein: CSVASDRALYGYTF.

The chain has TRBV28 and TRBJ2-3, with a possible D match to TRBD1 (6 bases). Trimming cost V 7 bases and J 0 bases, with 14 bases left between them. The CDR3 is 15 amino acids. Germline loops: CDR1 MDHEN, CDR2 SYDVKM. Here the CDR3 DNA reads TGTGCCAGCACCATCCAGGGGCCTAGCACAGATACGCAGTATTTT. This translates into CASTIQGPSTDTQYF. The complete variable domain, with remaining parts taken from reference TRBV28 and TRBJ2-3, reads DVKVTQSSRYLVKRTGEKVFLECVQDMDHENMFWYRQDPGLGLRLIYFSYDVKMKEKGDIPEGYSVSREKKERFSLILESASTNQTSMYLCASTIQGPSTDTQYFGPGTRLTVL.

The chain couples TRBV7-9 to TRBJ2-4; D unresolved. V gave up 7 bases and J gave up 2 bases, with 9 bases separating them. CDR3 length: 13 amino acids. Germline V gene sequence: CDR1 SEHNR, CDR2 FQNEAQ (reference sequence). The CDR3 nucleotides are TGTGCCAGCAAAGCGCTACCCAAAAACATTCAGTACTTC. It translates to CASKALPKNIQYF.

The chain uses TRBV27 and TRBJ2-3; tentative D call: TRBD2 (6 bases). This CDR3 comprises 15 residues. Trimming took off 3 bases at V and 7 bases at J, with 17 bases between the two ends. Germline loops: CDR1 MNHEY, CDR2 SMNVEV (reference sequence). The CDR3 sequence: CASSFLGEARYTQYF. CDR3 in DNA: TGTGCCAGCAGTTTTCTCGGGGAGGCCCGATATACGCAGTATTTT.

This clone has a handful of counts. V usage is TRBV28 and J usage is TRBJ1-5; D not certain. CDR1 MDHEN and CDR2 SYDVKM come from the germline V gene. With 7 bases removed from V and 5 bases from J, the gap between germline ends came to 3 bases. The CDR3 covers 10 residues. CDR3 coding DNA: TGTGCCAGCAACTATCAGCCCCAGCATTTT. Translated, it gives CASNYQPQHF.

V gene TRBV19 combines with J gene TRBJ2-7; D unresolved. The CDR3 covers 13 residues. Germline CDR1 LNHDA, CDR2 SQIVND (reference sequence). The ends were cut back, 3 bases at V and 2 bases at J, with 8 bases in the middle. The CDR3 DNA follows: TGTGCCAGTAGTATCCATCCTACCTACGAGCAGTACTTC. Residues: CASSIHPTYEQYF.

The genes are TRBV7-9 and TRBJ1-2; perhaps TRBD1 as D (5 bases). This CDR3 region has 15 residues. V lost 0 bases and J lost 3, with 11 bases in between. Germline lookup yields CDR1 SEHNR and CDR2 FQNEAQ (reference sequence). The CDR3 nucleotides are TGTGCCAGCAGCTTAGCCGGCGGGGCGGACTATGGCTACACCTTC. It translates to CASSLAGGADYGYTF.

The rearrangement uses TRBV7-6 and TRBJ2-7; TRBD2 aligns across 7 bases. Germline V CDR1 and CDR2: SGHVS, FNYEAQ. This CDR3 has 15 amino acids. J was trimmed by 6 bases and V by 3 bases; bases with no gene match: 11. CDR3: CASSFSGGSTGEQYF. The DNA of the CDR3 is TGTGCCAGCAGCTTTTCGGGCGGGAGCACGGGCGAGCAGTACTTC.

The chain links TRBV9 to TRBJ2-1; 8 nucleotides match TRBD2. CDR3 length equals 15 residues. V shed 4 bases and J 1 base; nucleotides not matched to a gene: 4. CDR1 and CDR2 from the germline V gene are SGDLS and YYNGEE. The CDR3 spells CASSPRLASYNEQFF. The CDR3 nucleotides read TGTGCCAGCAGCCCCCGACTAGCGTCCTACAATGAGCAGTTCTTC.

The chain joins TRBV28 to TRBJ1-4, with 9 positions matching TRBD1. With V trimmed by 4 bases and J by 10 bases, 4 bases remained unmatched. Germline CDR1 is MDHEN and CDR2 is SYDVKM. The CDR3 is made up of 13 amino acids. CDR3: CASSSGTGRKLFF. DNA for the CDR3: TGTGCCAGCAGTTCCGGGACAGGGAGAAAACTGTTTTTT.

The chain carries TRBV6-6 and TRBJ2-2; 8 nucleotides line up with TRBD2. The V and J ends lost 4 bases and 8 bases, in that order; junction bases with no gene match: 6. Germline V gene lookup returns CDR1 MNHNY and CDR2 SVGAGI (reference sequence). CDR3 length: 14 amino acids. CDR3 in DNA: TGTGCCAGCAGTTTCGGGAGGGAGGGAGGGGAGCTGTTTTTT. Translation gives CASSFGREGGELFF.

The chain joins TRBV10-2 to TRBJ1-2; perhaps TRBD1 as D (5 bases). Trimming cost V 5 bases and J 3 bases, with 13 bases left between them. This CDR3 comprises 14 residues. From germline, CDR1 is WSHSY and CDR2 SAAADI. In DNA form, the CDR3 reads TGCGCCAGCAGTCGGGGGAACGGACACTATGGCTACACCTTC. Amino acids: CASSRGNGHYGYTF.

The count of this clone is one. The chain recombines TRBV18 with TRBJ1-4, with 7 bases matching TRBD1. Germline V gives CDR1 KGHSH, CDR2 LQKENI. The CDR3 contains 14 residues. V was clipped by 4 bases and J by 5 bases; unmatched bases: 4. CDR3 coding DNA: TGTGCCAGCTCACGGGGACAGCCAAATGAAAAACTGTTTTTT. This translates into CASSRGQPNEKLFF.

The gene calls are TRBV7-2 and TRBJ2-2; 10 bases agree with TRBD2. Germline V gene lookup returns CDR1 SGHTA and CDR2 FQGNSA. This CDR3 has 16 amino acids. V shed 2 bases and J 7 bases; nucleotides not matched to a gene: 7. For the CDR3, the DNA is TGTGCCAGCAGCTTATATCCCAGCGGGAGGGTCGGGGAGCTGTTTTTT. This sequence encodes CASSLYPSGRVGELFF.

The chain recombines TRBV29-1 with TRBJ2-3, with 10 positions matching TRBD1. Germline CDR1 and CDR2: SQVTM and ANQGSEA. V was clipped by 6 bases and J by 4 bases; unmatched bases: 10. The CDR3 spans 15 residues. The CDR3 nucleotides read TGCAGCGTAGTCCCCGGGACAGGGGTGGCAGATACGCAGTATTTT. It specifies CSVVPGTGVADTQYF.

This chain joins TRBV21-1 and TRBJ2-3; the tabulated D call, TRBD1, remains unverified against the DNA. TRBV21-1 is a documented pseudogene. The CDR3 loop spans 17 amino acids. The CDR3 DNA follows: TGTGCCAGCAGCAAAGGAGTGGGGAACAGGGCCACAGATACGCAGTATTTT. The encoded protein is CASSKGVGNRATDTQYF.

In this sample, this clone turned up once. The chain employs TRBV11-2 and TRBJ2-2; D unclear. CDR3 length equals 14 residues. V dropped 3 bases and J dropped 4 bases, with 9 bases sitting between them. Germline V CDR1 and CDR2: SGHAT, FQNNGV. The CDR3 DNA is TGTGCCAGCAGCTTGGGTCGGAGCACCGGGGAGCTGTTTTTT. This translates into CASSLGRSTGELFF. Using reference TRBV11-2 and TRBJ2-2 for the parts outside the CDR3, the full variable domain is EAGVAQSPRYKIIEKRQSVAFWCNPISGHATLYWYQQILGQGPKLLIQFQNNGVVDDSQLPKDRFSAERLKGVDSTLKIQPAKLEDSAVYLCASSLGRSTGELFFGEGSRLTVL.

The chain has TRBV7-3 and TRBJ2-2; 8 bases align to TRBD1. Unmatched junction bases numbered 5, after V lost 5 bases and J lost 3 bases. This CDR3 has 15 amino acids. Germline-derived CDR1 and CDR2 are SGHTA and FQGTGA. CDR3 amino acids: CASSTGQVDTGELFF. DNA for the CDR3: TGTGCCAGCAGCACGGGACAGGTAGACACCGGGGAGCTGTTTTTT.

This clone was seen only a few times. The DNA for the CDR3 is TGTGCCTGGAGTACGACCGGGTCTCTCTATGGCTACACCTTC. This sequence encodes CAWSTTGSLYGYTF. The chain has TRBV30 and TRBJ1-2; D is unresolved. The germline V and J ends were trimmed by 2 bases and 4 bases, with 14 bases remaining between them. The CDR3 has 14 residues. CDR1 is GTSNPN, CDR2 SVGIG, per germline (reference sequence).

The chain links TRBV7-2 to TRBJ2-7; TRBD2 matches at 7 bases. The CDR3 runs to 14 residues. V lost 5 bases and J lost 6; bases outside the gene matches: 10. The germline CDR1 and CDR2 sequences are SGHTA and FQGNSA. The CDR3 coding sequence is TGTGCCAGCAGCCGTGGGGGGGACCTTGGCGAGCAGTACTTC. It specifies CASSRGGDLGEQYF.

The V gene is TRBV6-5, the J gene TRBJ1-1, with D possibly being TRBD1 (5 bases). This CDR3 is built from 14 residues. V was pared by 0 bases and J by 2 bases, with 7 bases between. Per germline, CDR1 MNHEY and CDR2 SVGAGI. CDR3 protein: CASSYSQGNTEAFF. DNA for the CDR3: TGTGCCAGCAGTTACTCCCAGGGCAACACTGAAGCTTTCTTT.

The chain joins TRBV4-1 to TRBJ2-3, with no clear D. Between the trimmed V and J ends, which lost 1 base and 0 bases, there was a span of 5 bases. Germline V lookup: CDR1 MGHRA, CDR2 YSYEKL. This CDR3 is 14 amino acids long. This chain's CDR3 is CASSQATSTDTQYF. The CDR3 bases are TGCGCCAGCAGCCAAGCTACTAGCACAGATACGCAGTATTTT.

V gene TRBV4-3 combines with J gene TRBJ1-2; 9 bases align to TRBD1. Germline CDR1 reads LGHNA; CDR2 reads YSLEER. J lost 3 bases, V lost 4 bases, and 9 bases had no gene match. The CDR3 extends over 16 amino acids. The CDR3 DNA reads TGCGCCAGCAGCCTAGAAACTACAGGGGGCTACTATGGCTACACCTTC. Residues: CASSLETTGGYYGYTF.

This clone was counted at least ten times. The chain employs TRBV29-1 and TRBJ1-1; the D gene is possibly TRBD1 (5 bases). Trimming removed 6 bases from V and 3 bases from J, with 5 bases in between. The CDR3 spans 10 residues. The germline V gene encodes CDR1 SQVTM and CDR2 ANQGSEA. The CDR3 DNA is TGCAGCGTCAGGGACACTGAAGCTTTCTTT. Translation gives CSVRDTEAFF.